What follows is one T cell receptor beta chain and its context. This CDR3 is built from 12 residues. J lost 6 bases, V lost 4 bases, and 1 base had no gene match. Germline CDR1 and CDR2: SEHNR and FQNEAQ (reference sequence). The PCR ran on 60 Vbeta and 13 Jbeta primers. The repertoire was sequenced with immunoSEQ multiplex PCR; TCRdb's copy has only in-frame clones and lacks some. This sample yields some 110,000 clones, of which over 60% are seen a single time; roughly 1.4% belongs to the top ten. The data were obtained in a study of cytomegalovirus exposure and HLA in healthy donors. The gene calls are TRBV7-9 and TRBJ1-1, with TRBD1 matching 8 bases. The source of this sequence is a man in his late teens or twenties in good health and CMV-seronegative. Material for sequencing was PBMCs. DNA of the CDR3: TGTGCCAGCAGCTCAGGGGGCCCTGAAGCTTTCTTT. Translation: CASSSGGPEAFF.